These T cell receptor beta chains were read from a single sample in a study of shared clonotypes between healthy human individuals. Data came from immunoSEQ multiplex PCR; TCRdb stores just in-frame clones and leaves some out. There are some 2,000,000 clones in the sample; around 95% occur only once, and 0.13% lies in the top ten. The specimen was naive CD4+ T cells sorted from blood. These receptors all come from a man between 18 and 29 years old in good health. The CDR3 runs from the conserved cysteine through the conserved F or W. D genes are given only for firm matches. Rows may omit the clone size; those that give it use once, few, many or a size class.

j_call	v_call	clone_size	d_call	cdr3_nt	cdr3_aa
TRBJ2-5	TRBV5-4	NA	TRBD2	TGTGCCAGCAGCTCGGGGACTAGCGGGAGGGTCGGGACCCAGTACTTC	CASSSGTSGRVGTQYF
TRBJ1-1	TRBV6-6	NA	TRBD1	TGTGCCAGCAGTTACACAGGGGGTGGCACTGAAGCTTTCTTT	CASSYTGGGTEAFF
TRBJ1-5	TRBV2	NA	NA	TGTGCCAGCAGTGAAGAAGGGAATCAGCCCCAGCATTTT	CASSEEGNQPQHF
TRBJ2-7	TRBV4-1	NA	NA	TGCGCCAGCAGCCAAGGCGGGGGCCCCTACGAGCAGTACTTC	CASSQGGGPYEQYF
TRBJ1-2	TRBV9	once	TRBD1	TGTGCCAGCAGCACTACGGACAGGGGGGCTGGCTACACCTTC	CASSTTDRGAGYTF
TRBJ2-7	TRBV6-1	NA	NA	TGTGCCAGCAGTGTCTCAGGACAATCTAACGAGCAGTACTTC	CASSVSGQSNEQYF
TRBJ1-5	TRBV7-9	NA	NA	TGTGCCAGCAGTCAGGGTATAGGGAGCAATCAGCCCCAGCATTTT	CASSQGIGSNQPQHF
TRBJ1-1	TRBV18	NA	NA	TGTGCCAGCTCACCCGGTGGTGGAGCAGCTGAAGCTTTCTTT	CASSPGGGAAEAFF
TRBJ2-2	TRBV14	NA	NA	TGTGCCAGCAGCCTGATCACCGGGGAGCTGTTTTTT	CASSLITGELFF
TRBJ2-7	TRBV4-1	NA	TRBD1	TGCGCCAGCAGCCGACCGGGACAGGGGGTTTACGAGCAGTACTTC	CASSRPGQGVYEQYF
TRBJ2-1	TRBV27	NA	NA	TGTGCCAGCAGTTTATCTCCCGGAACCTACAATGAGCAGTTCTTC	CASSLSPGTYNEQFF
TRBJ2-5	TRBV2	NA	NA	TGTGCCAGCAGTGCCCAAGAGACCCAGTACTTC	CASSAQETQYF
TRBJ2-7	TRBV11-2	once	TRBD1	TGTGCCAGCAGCACGACAGGGGGTGTAGAGCAGTACTTC	CASSTTGGVEQYF
TRBJ1-4	TRBV7-9	NA	TRBD1	TGTGCCAGCAGTTCCCAGACAGGGAGTAATGAAAAACTGTTTTTT	CASSSQTGSNEKLFF
TRBJ2-7	TRBV7-2	NA	NA	TGTGCCAGCAGCTTAGAAAGGGCAGGGCTCTACGAGCAGTACTTC	CASSLERAGLYEQYF
TRBJ2-7	TRBV6-5	NA	NA	TGTGCCAGTAATACGGGAAGCTCCTACGAGCAGTACTTC	CASNTGSSYEQYF
TRBJ2-1	TRBV5-1	NA	NA	TGCGCCAGCAGCTTGGCCCAGACGGTAGACAATGAGCAGTTCTTC	CASSLAQTVDNEQFF
TRBJ2-7	TRBV6-6	NA	NA	TGTGCCAGCAGGGAGAGCTCCTACGAGCAGTACTTC	CASRESSYEQYF
TRBJ2-7	TRBV11-2	NA	NA	TGTGCCAGCAGCCAGAGCCCCGACGAGCAGTACTTC	CASSQSPDEQYF
TRBJ2-7	TRBV18	NA	TRBD1	TGTGCCAGCTCACCCTTCCTCGACAGGGTTACTTCCTACGAGCAGTACTTC	CASSPFLDRVTSYEQYF
TRBJ2-5	TRBV7-2	NA	NA	TGTGCCAGCAGCGCTGCAGCAGAGACCCAGTACTTC	CASSAAAETQYF
TRBJ2-1	TRBV5-1	NA	NA	TGCGCCAGCAGCTCAGACCTCGGGTTCCTCTCCTACAATGAGCAGTTCTTC	CASSSDLGFLSYNEQFF
TRBJ1-5	TRBV19	NA	TRBD1	TGTGCCAGCCTGGGACAGGGTTATGGCGCGAGCAATCAGCCCCAGCATTTT	CASLGQGYGASNQPQHF
TRBJ1-1	TRBV19	once	TRBD1	TGTGCCAGTAGTAATGGACAGGGGGTAGGTAAAGCTTTCTTT	CASSNGQGVGKAFF
TRBJ1-4	TRBV10-3	NA	NA	TGTGCCATCAGCTCCGGGACCCCGGCAACTAATGAAAAACTGTTTTTT	CAISSGTPATNEKLFF
TRBJ2-7	TRBV14	NA	NA	TGTGCCAGCAGCCCTCGGGACCCTTACGAGCAGTACTTC	CASSPRDPYEQYF